In its sample, the clone carrying this T cell receptor beta chain was seen a few times. These data come from a study of spatial heterogeneity in lung cancer. Unique molecular identifiers tagged every individual TCR cDNA molecule. TCRdb called the 5' RACE reads again in MiXCR, with one record for every CDR3 protein. The sample consists of roughly 50,000 distinct CDR3 sequences, 6.5% to 8% of them appearing once. As for time point: sample taken at primary tumor resection. Frozen PBMC, nontumor lung or tumor provided whole RNA, which was sequenced unsorted. CDR1 SQVTM and CDR2 ANQGSEA come from the germline V gene. The CDR3 is 13 amino acids. Trimming pared 2 bases from V and 5 bases from J, leaving 10 bases between.

The TCR sequence derives from a female donor with early-stage non-small cell lung cancer. V and J are TRBV29-1 and TRBJ2-1; D remains ambiguous. Here the sequenced sample was PBMCs, taken at surgery. The CDR3 is CSVERTQNNEQFF. The CDR3 nucleotides read TGCAGCGTTGAAAGAACTCAGAACAATGAGCAGTTCTTC.